This TCR beta chain emerged from a study of OX40 agonist ivuxolimab in advanced cancers. Background on the whole study: Ivuxolimab was a fully human IgG2 agonistic monoclonal antibody targeting the costimulatory receptor OX40 (CD134). Intravenous ivuxolimab was administered to patients every 2 weeks at six dose levels: 0.01, 0.1, 0.3, 1.5, 3 and 10 mg/kg. Of the 50 to 55 patients in dose escalation, some 20 had hepatocellular carcinoma, approximately 15 had melanoma, 9 had renal cell carcinoma and 9 had head and neck cancer. A male proportion of 70% to 90% and a mean age of approximately 62 years, ranging from about 20 to 85, were recorded for the dose-escalation cohort. Patients were allowed to have had prior anti-PD-1, anti-PD-L1 or anti-CTLA-4 therapy, and 40% to 45% of the dose-escalation patients had been treated with checkpoint inhibitors. Partial responses occurred in three dose-escalation patients, of whom one had hepatocellular carcinoma and two had cutaneous melanoma. The point of sequencing TCRbeta in the periphery was to test whether ivuxolimab changed TCR sequence diversity and drove clonal T-cell expansion. The paper reports the monotherapy dose-escalation portion (N of about 50 patients) of the phase I ivuxolimab trial. What the study reported, not specific to this receptor: The antigen specificity of the clonally expanded peripheral T cells was not determined. Low levels of normalized T-cell clonal expansion were also seen in some patients who did not respond. At doses from 0.1 to 3.0 mg/kg, clonal expansion was seen in both CD4+ and CD8+ blood T cells between baseline and week 6. After ivuxolimab, CD8+ T cells had more expanded clones than CD4+ T cells on average. In partial responders in the 0.1-3.0 mg/kg groups, normalized peripheral clonal expansion was found to be among the lowest, especially among CD8+ T cells.

The CDR3 measures 14 amino acids from cysteine to phenylalanine. Left in the record is the CDR3 DNA by itself, 42 bases read in frame from the first base. According to the germline V gene, CDR1 reads SGHNT and CDR2 reads YENEEA. The trim is 6 bases for V and 0 bases for J, with a gap of 12 bases between the germline ends. Genomic DNA was isolated from the sorted cells so that the TCRbeta CDR3 region could be sequenced. The immunoSEQ Assay was used for sequencing of TCRbeta CDR3 regions. TCRdb mirrors the immuneACCESS table, restricted to in-frame sequences. Some clones are absent from its copies; in checked studies, under half trace to an unresolved V gene, and the reason for the others is unknown. The sample yields approximately 28,000 clones; 84% were counted once. The ten largest clonotypes hold roughly a sixth of the sample. The trial excluded patients who had a history of autoimmune disease or who were on systemic immunosuppression. Peripheral blood for TCR sequencing was collected from all dose cohorts at baseline, on cycle 4 day 1, and on cycle 7 day 1. The samples were drawn from a first-in-human, open-label, multicenter phase I dose-escalation trial of ivuxolimab. The trial enrolled adults with locally advanced or metastatic head and neck squamous cell, hepatocellular, melanoma or renal cell carcinoma. Before TCR sequencing, CD4+ and CD8+ T cells were separately sorted from peripheral blood.

With regard to this clone: Its antigen is currently not known. No per-base quality is available; no much larger clone lies one base away.

The source of this sequence is an adult with an advanced solid tumor such as melanoma, head and neck, liver or kidney cancer. The chain is assembled from TRBV11-3 and TRBJ2-7, and the D gene may be TRBD1, 5 bases matching. Material: CD4+ or CD8+ T cells sorted from blood, obtained in a trial of the OX40 agonist ivuxolimab. The nucleotide sequence is given as TGTGCCAGCAGTTTGGTCAGGGACTCCTACGAGCAGTACTTC. The translation is CASSLVRDSYEQYF.